This entry describes one TCR beta chain. Its antigen is currently unknown. CDR3 length equals 15 residues. The ends were cut back, 2 bases at V and 1 base at J, with 9 bases in the middle. Germline CDR1 is KGHSH and CDR2 is LQKENI. The assay was immunoSEQ multiplex PCR, and TCRdb's table has in-frame clones only and misses some. The sample has roughly 120,000 clones; about 92% are singletons. These data are taken from a study of T cell responses to AZD1222 COVID-19 vaccine. Notes on the study in general: Researchers took repertoire samples only after the peak T cell response had come. Nearly half of the spike-specific TCRs reportedly recognize variant regions that carry no mutations. A rise in Spike-specific TCR breadth and depth followed two AZD1222 doses.

The sequenced sample was peripheral blood, obtained on day 0 of AZD1222 vaccination. This sequence originates from an adult in good health. V is TRBV18 and J is TRBJ2-1; D unresolved. The CDR3 sequence is CASSPYPESYNEQFF. In DNA, the CDR3 is TGTGCCAGCTCACCATATCCGGAATCCTACAATGAGCAGTTCTTC. Variable domain in full (rest from reference TRBV18 and TRBJ2-1): NAGVMQNPRHLVRRRGQEARLRCSPMKGHSHVYWYRQLPEEGLKFMVYLQKENIIDESGMPKERFSAEFPKEGPSILRIQQVVRGDSAAYFCASSPYPESYNEQFFGPGTRLTVL.